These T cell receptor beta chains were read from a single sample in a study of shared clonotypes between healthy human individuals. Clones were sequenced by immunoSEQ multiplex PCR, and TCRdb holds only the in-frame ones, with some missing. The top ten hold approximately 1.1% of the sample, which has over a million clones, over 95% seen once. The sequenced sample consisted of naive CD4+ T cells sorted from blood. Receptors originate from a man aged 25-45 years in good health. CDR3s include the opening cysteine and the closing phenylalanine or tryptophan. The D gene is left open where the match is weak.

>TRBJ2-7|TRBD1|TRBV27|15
CASRPSGTGSYEQYF
TGTGCCAGCAGGCCGTCCGGGACAGGCTCCTACGAGCAGTACTTC
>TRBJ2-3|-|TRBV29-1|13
CSVDGEGTDTQYF
TGCAGCGTTGACGGGGAAGGGACAGATACGCAGTATTTT
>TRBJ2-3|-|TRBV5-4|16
CASSFWGPGGTDTQYF
TGTGCCAGCAGCTTCTGGGGGCCAGGGGGCACAGATACGCAGTATTTT
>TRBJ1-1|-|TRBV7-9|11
CASKRATEAFF
TGTGCCAGCAAACGTGCCACAGAAGCTTTCTTT
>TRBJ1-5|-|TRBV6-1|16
CASSEIWGRETQPQHF
TGTGCCAGCAGTGAAATATGGGGACGTGAAACTCAGCCCCAGCATTTT
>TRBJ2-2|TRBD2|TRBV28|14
CASSLLAVNGELFF
TGTGCCAGCAGTTTGCTAGCGGTTAACGGGGAGCTGTTTTTT
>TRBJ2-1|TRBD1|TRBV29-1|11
CSVDSRDRRFF
TGCAGCGTTGATTCCAGGGACAGGAGGTTCTTC
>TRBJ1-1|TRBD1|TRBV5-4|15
CASSFRGRGNTEAFF
TGTGCCAGCAGCTTCAGGGGGCGCGGGAACACTGAAGCTTTCTTT
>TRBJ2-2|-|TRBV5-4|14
CASSHRWITGELFF
TGTGCCAGCAGCCATAGGTGGATCACCGGGGAGCTGTTTTTT
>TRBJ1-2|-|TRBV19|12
CASNSYRVGYTF
TGTGCCAGTAATTCCTACAGGGTTGGCTACACCTTC
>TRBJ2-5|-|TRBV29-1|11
CSVVTEETQYF
TGCAGCGTTGTGACCGAAGAGACCCAGTACTTC
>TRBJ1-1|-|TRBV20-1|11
CSARDMGIAFF
TGCAGTGCTAGAGATATGGGAATCGCTTTCTTT
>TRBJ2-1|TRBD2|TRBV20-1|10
CRLGGNEQFF
TGCAGACTGGGGGGGAATGAGCAGTTCTTC
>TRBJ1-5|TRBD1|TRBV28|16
CASIPQGQGAYQPQHF
TGTGCCAGCATTCCCCAGGGGCAGGGGGCATACCAGCCCCAGCATTTT
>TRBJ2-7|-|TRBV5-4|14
CASSLGGTIYEQYF
TGTGCCAGCAGCTTGGGCGGGACAATCTACGAGCAGTACTTC
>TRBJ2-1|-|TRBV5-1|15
CASSLGGGSYNEQFF
TGCGCCAGCAGCTTGGGAGGGGGATCCTACAATGAGCAGTTCTTC
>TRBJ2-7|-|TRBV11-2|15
CASSFYPGSLHEQYF
TGTGCCAGCAGCTTTTACCCCGGGAGTCTCCACGAGCAGTACTTC
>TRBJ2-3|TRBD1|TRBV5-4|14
CASSLPDRVDTQYF
TGTGCCAGCAGCTTACCCGACAGGGTTGATACGCAGTATTTT
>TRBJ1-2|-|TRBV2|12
CASSETSYGYTF
TGTGCCAGCAGTGAGACGAGCTATGGCTACACCTTC
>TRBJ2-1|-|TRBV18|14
CASSLGVTGGEQFF
TGTGCCAGCTCACTAGGGGTTACGGGCGGTGAGCAGTTCTTC
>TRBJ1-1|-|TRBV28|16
CASSPLRGRMNTEAFF
TGTGCCAGCAGCCCCCTACGCGGACGGATGAACACTGAAGCTTTCTTT
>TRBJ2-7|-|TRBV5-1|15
CASSFGTHYDYEQYF
TGCGCCAGCAGCTTCGGGACTCACTATGACTACGAGCAGTACTTC
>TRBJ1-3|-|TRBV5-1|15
CASSNLASSGNTIYF
TGCGCCAGCTCCAACCTAGCGTCCTCTGGAAACACCATATATTTT
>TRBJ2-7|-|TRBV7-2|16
CASSFRSSHYPYEQYF
TGTGCCAGCAGCTTTAGGTCTAGCCACTACCCCTACGAGCAGTACTTC
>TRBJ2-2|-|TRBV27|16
CASSRSGTSNTGELFF
TGTGCCAGCAGCCGCTCGGGGACATCGAACACCGGGGAGCTGTTTTTT